This passage covers 9 T cell receptor beta chains from one sample sequenced in a study of cytomegalovirus exposure and HLA in healthy donors. PCR amplification relied on 60 Vbeta primers (plus 13 Jbeta primers). The repertoire was sequenced with immunoSEQ multiplex PCR; TCRdb's copy has only in-frame clones and lacks some. The sample lists about 120,000 clones, roughly 80% occurring once. The sequencing sample was made of PBMCs. The source is a man aged 60 to 69 in good health and CMV-seropositive.

The rearrangement uses TRBV6-1 and TRBJ2-5, with TRBD2 as a possible D gene (5 bases). Judging by the DNA end, TRBJ2-7 fits better; the J call may be wrong. The CDR3 runs to 15 residues. Germline CDR1 reads MNHNS; CDR2 reads SASEGT. This CDR3 is CASSVRELNSYEQYF. The CDR3 nucleotides are TGTGCCAGCAGTGTCCGGGAACTTAACTCCTACGAGCAGTACTTC.

The chain carries TRBV2 and TRBJ1-5; tentatively, D is TRBD1 (6 bases). The CDR3 is 13 residues long. The V end lost 3 bases, the J end lost 7 bases, and 10 bases lay between the germline ends. Per the germline V gene, CDR1 is SNHLY and CDR2 is FYNNEI. CDR3 coding DNA: TGTGCCAGCAGTGACGGGGGGGGCCAGCCCCAGCATTTT. Residues: CASSDGGGQPQHF.

Comments on this clone: The limits of the CDR3 on the DNA are not certain, so only TCRdb's listed CDR3 is given. This rearrangement joins TRBV11-2 to TRBJ2-5; the DNA was not compared with TRBD1, the D call given in the table. The germline CDR1 and CDR2 sequences are SGHAT and FQNNGV. The CDR3 totals 14 residues, both ends included. The CDR3 here is CASSFLWTGGEQYF.

The genes are TRBV5-1 and TRBJ2-5; 8 nucleotides line up with TRBD1. CDR3 length: 14 residues. Germline trimming cut 4 bases from V and 5 bases from J; bases unmatched to any gene: 7. The germline V gene encodes CDR1 SGHRS and CDR2 YFSETQ. This CDR3 reads CASSDFTGGETQYF. The DNA for the CDR3 is TGCGCCAGCAGCGACTTCACAGGGGGGGAGACCCAGTACTTC. Variable domain in full (rest from reference TRBV5-1 and TRBJ2-5): KAGVTQTPRYLIKTRGQQVTLSCSPISGHRSVSWYQQTPGQGLQFLFEYFSETQRNKGNFPGRFSGRQFSNSRSEMNVSTLELGDSALYLCASSDFTGGETQYFGPGTRLLVL.

This chain uses TRBV11-3 with TRBJ1-1, with 12 bases aligning to TRBD1. Germline V gene sequence: CDR1 SGHNT, CDR2 YENEEA. The junction had 4 bases not matched to a gene; V was cut back by 4 bases and J by 4 bases. The CDR3 extends over 15 amino acids. This CDR3 is CASSSRDRGPTEAFF. In DNA form, the CDR3 reads TGTGCCAGCAGCTCCCGGGACAGGGGGCCCACTGAAGCTTTCTTT. The complete variable domain, with remaining parts taken from reference TRBV11-3 and TRBJ1-1, reads EAGVVQSPRYKIIEKKQPVAFWCNPISGHNTLYWYLQNLGQGPELLIRYENEEAVDDSQLPKDRFSAERLKGVDSTLKIQPAELGDSAVYLCASSSRDRGPTEAFFGQGTRLTVV.

Comment on this clone: Additional DNA sequences in this sample encode the identical CDR3. The chain joins TRBV5-1 to TRBJ1-4, with D possibly TRBD1 on 6 matching bases. V lost 4 bases, J lost 0 bases, and 7 bases lay in between. There are 14 residues in the CDR3. The V gene's germline CDR1 is SGHRS and CDR2 YFSETQ. CDR3: CASSPGATNEKLFF. The CDR3 DNA reads as TGCGCCAGCAGCCCAGGGGCAACTAATGAAAAACTGTTTTTT. Filled out from reference TRBV5-1 and TRBJ1-4, the complete variable domain reads KAGVTQTPRYLIKTRGQQVTLSCSPISGHRSVSWYQQTPGQGLQFLFEYFSETQRNKGNFPGRFSGRQFSNSRSEMNVSTLELGDSALYLCASSPGATNEKLFFGSGTQLSVL.

V is TRBV4-2 and J is TRBJ1-1; 7 bases align to TRBD1. CDR3 length: 15 residues. V shed 4 bases and J 0 bases; nucleotides not matched to a gene: 5. Germline-derived CDR1 and CDR2 are LGHNA and YNFKEQ. The CDR3 protein is CASSPSGQMNTEAFF. The CDR3 bases are TGTGCCAGCAGCCCCTCGGGACAGATGAACACTGAAGCTTTCTTT.

V is TRBV7-8 and J is TRBJ1-3; possible D gene TRBD1, 5 bases. V was clipped by 6 bases and J by 1 base, with 7 bases between them. This CDR3 spans 13 amino acids. The germline gives CDR1 SGHVS, CDR2 FQNEAQ. CDR3 amino acids: CASRGLSGNTIYF. DNA of the CDR3: TGTGCCAGCAGGGGGCTTTCTGGAAACACCATATATTTT.

This clone appeared once. This chain connects TRBV30 to TRBJ2-7; 9 bases map to TRBD2. The CDR3 runs 15 residues. V was pared by 0 bases and J by 6 bases, with 9 bases of the junction left unmatched. Germline assignment: CDR1 GTSNPN and CDR2 SVGIG (reference sequence). CDR3 in DNA: TGTGCCTGGAGTGTATTGCGGGGGGGGTCAGGCGAGCAGTACTTC. Translation: CAWSVLRGGSGEQYF.